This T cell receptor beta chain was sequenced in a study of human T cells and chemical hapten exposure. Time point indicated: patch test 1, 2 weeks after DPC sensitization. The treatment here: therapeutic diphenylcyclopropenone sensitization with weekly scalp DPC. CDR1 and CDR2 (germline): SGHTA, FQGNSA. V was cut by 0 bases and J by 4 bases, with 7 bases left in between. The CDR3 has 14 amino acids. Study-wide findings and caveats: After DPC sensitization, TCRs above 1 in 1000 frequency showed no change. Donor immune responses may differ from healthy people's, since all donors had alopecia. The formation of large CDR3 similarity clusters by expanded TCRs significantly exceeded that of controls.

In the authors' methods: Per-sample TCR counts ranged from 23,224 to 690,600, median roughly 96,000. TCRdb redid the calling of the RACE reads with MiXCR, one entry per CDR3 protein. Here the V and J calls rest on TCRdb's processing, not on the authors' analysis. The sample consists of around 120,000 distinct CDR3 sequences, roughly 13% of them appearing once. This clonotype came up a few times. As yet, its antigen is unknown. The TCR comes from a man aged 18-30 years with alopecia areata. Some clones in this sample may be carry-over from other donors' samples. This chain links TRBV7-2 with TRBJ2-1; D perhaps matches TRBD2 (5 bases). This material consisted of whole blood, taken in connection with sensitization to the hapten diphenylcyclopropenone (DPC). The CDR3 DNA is TGTGCCAGCAGCTTAGCGGGAGTATACAATGAGCAGTTCTTC. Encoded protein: CASSLAGVYNEQFF.